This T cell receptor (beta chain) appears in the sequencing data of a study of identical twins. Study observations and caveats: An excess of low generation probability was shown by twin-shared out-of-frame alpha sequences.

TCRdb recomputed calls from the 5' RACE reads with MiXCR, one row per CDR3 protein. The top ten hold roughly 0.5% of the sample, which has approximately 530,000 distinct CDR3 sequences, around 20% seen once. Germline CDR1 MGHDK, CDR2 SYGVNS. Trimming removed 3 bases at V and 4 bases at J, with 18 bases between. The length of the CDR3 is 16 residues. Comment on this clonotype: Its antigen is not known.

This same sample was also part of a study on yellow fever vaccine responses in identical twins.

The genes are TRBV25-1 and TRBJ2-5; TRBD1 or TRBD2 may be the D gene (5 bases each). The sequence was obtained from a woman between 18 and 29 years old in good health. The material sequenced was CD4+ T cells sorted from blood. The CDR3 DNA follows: TGTGCCAGCAGTGAGGGGCGAGGGGCGTTAAGAGAGACCCAGTACTTC. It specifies CASSEGRGALRETQYF.